The 25 T cell receptor beta chains below come from one sample, sequenced in a study of CXCR3-negative and CXCR3-positive naive CD8 T cells. All TRB cDNA libraries came from 5' RACE performed with UMI labels. TCRdb reanalyzed the 5' RACE reads and collapses them to one entry per CDR3 protein, without DNA. The table for this sample gives over 80,000 distinct CDR3 sequences. The sequencing sample was made of naive CXCR3- CD8+ T cells from blood. Subset indicated: CD45RO-CCR7+CD27+CD95- naive CD8+ T cells lacking CXCR3 (TNR3-). The receptors were gathered from a human donor in good health. Some clones in this sample may be carry-over from other donors' samples.

This sequence joins TRBV13 and TRBJ1-1; TCRdb's D call, TRBD1, is unchecked because there is no DNA. The CDR3 has 14 residues. CDR1 is PRHDT, CDR2 FYEKMQ, per germline (reference sequence). The CDR3 loop is CASSPGQGHTEAFF.

CDR3 in amino acids: CASSSRWGSTDTQYF. The chain carries TRBV7-9 and TRBJ2-3; TCRdb selects TRBD1, and the lack of DNA leaves this call unchecked. Germline CDR1 SEHNR, CDR2 FQNEAQ (reference sequence). The CDR3 runs 15 residues.

The chain has TRBV29-1 and TRBJ2-1; TCRdb outputs TRBD1, but without DNA this stays unchecked. The CDR3 contains 15 residues. Per germline, CDR1 SQVTM and CDR2 ANQGSEA. The CDR3 protein is CSVETDTPRYNEQFF.

CDR3 residues: CASSLAGTGTIHQPQHF. This sequence joins TRBV7-8 and TRBJ1-5; the D gene TCRdb calls, TRBD1, cannot be checked with no DNA. Per germline, CDR1 SGHVS and CDR2 FQNEAQ. The CDR3 length is 17 residues. Variable domain in full (rest from reference TRBV7-8 and TRBJ1-5): GAGVSQSPRYKVAKRGQDVALRCDPISGHVSLFWYQQALGQGPEFLTYFQNEAQLDKSGLPSDRFFAERPEGSVSTLKIQRTQQEDSAVYLCASSLAGTGTIHQPQHFGDGTRLSIL.

The CDR3 sequence: CASSFPAGGTDTQYF. The chain couples TRBV28 to TRBJ2-3; the D gene TCRdb calls, TRBD2, cannot be checked with no DNA. The CDR3 has 15 residues. Per germline, CDR1 MDHEN and CDR2 SYDVKM.

The chain links TRBV18 to TRBJ2-3; TCRdb's D call, TRBD1, is unchecked because there is no DNA. This CDR3 comprises 15 residues. CDR1 and CDR2 (germline): KGHSH, LQKENI. The CDR3 sequence is CASSQTGASTDTQYF.

The chain recombines TRBV6-2 or TRBV6-3 with TRBJ2-3; TCRdb's D call, TRBD1, is unchecked because there is no DNA. Germline V CDR1 and CDR2: MNHEY, SVGEGT. This CDR3 is built from 14 residues. CDR3 loop: CASTQPGRTDTQYF.

This chain connects TRBV6-2 or TRBV6-3 to TRBJ1-1; without DNA, the TCRdb call of TRBD1 cannot be checked. There are 15 residues in the CDR3. CDR1 is MNHEY and CDR2 is SVGEGT in the germline V gene. The CDR3 region is CATLEPDVMNTEAFF.

The chain uses TRBV29-1 and TRBJ2-1; TCRdb's D call, TRBD1, is unchecked because there is no DNA. Germline V gene sequence: CDR1 SQVTM, CDR2 ANQGSEA. This CDR3 is built from 16 residues. The CDR3 spells CSVEDATGGLDNEQFF.

The chain has TRBV10-2 and TRBJ2-7; TCRdb reports TRBD1, a call that lacks DNA to check it against. The V gene's germline CDR1 is WSHSY and CDR2 SAAADI. This CDR3 is 15 amino acids long. The CDR3 protein is CASSLNRASSYEQYF.

This chain joins TRBV3-1 and TRBJ2-2; the D call from TCRdb, TRBD1, cannot be confirmed without DNA. The CDR3 contains 17 residues. Germline V lookup: CDR1 LGHDT, CDR2 YNNKEL (reference sequence). This CDR3 is CASSQLNKGDWTGELFF. The variable domain in full, completed from reference TRBV3-1 and TRBJ2-2, reads DTAVSQTPKYLVTQMGNDKSIKCEQNLGHDTMYWYKQDSKKFLKIMFSYNNKELIINETVPNRFSPKSPDKAHLNLHINSLELGDSAVYFCASSQLNKGDWTGELFFGEGSRLTVL.

The chain links TRBV28 to TRBJ2-1; TCRdb outputs TRBD1, but without DNA this stays unchecked. The length of the CDR3 is 13 residues. Per germline, CDR1 MDHEN and CDR2 SYDVKM. The CDR3 spells CASRRRGHNEQFF.

V and J are TRBV30 and TRBJ2-3; TCRdb reports TRBD1, a call that lacks DNA to check it against. Germline V CDR1 and CDR2: GTSNPN, SVGIG (reference sequence). The CDR3 covers 16 residues. The CDR3 loop is CAWRDLRAGAEDTQYF.

This sequence joins TRBV4-2 and TRBJ2-1; TCRdb reports TRBD1, a call that lacks DNA to check it against. The CDR3 runs 16 residues. The germline gives CDR1 LGHNA, CDR2 YNFKEQ. CDR3 protein: CASSQEGTWTYNEQFF.

This sequence joins TRBV7-9 and TRBJ2-1; with no DNA, the TCRdb D assignment of TRBD1 cannot be verified. This CDR3 is built from 13 residues. In germline, CDR1 is SEHNR, CDR2 FQNEAQ (reference sequence). The CDR3 is CASSHRGLSEQFF.

V is TRBV9 and J is TRBJ1-1; without DNA, the TCRdb call of TRBD1 cannot be checked. Germline lookup yields CDR1 SGDLS and CDR2 YYNGEE. The CDR3 covers 14 residues. This chain's CDR3 is CASSAGPQNTEAFF.

The chain couples TRBV4-3 to TRBJ1-2; the TCRdb D gene call, TRBD1, has no DNA to confirm it. The CDR3 runs to 16 residues. Germline V gives CDR1 LGHNA, CDR2 YSLEER. The CDR3 sequence is CASSQAPQGAPYGYTF.

The V gene is TRBV10-3, the J gene TRBJ2-1; TCRdb's D gene call, TRBD1, goes unchecked for lack of DNA. Per the germline V gene, CDR1 is ENHRY and CDR2 is SYGVKD. The CDR3 is 14 amino acids. The CDR3 here is CAISESNGKDEQFF.

The CDR3 sequence: CASSLPRVNTEAFF. The chain combines TRBV7-9 with TRBJ1-1. Germline V lookup: CDR1 SEHNR, CDR2 FQNEAQ (reference sequence). The CDR3 runs 14 residues.

This chain connects TRBV7-3 to TRBJ2-7; the TCRdb call, TRBD1, lacks DNA for checking. The CDR3 length is 14 residues. Germline V CDR1 and CDR2: SGHTA, FQGTGA. The CDR3: CASSPGGSPYEQYF.

The rearrangement joins TRBV6-5 to TRBJ2-3. Looked up from germline, CDR1 is MNHEY and CDR2 is SVGAGI. The CDR3 sequence is 15 residues long. The CDR3 sequence: CASSYDGRSTDTQYF.

The rearrangement uses TRBV7-6 and TRBJ2-3; the D gene TCRdb calls, TRBD1, cannot be checked with no DNA. From germline, CDR1 is SGHVS and CDR2 FNYEAQ. The CDR3 has 13 amino acids. The CDR3 protein is CASSLETVDTQYF.

The chain has TRBV4-3 and TRBJ1-5; there is no DNA to check the TCRdb D call of TRBD1. The CDR3 spans 14 residues. CDR1 and CDR2 from the germline V gene are LGHNA and YSLEER. The chain's CDR3 is CASSQDRVNQPQHF.

The CDR3 spells CASRTGAGDEQFF. The V and J genes are TRBV4-1 and TRBJ2-1; TCRdb proposes TRBD1, but this gene call is untestable without DNA. Germline V lookup: CDR1 MGHRA, CDR2 YSYEKL. CDR3 length equals 13 residues.

This sequence joins TRBV5-1 and TRBJ2-7; TCRdb reports TRBD1, a call that lacks DNA to check it against. The CDR3 is made up of 16 amino acids. Germline V lookup: CDR1 SGHRS, CDR2 YFSETQ. CDR3 sequence: CASSPGRRDRDYEQYF.